The clone carrying this TCR beta chain was detected a few times. No antigen is known for it. The data belong to a study of vaccination effects on CD4 cells after COVID-19. This table comes from immunoSEQ multiplex PCR, and its TCRdb copy is limited to in-frame clones, with some not included. The repertoire holds 30,000 to 45,000 clones, with about 78% as singletons. The germline CDR1 and CDR2 sequences are KGHSH and LQKENI. There are 13 residues in the CDR3. The ends were cut back, 5 bases at V and 4 bases at J, with 9 bases in the middle. Antigen-specific CD4+ T cells were expanded with viral peptide pools in the ViraFEST assay before sequencing. A 10-day culture period preceded the isolation of CD4+ T cells. According to PCR results, the person was infected with SARS-CoV-2 between March and December 2020.

This rearrangement joins TRBV18 to TRBJ1-5; the D gene is possibly TRBD1 (6 bases). Here the sequenced sample was CD4+ T cells from PBMCs cultured with HCoV-NL63 spike peptides, taken before COVID-19 vaccination. The TCR was taken from a human donor who had a prior SARS-CoV-2 infection. CDR3 coding DNA: TGTGCCAGCTCAGAAGACAGGAATCAGCCCCAGCATTTT. Its protein product is CASSEDRNQPQHF.